This T cell receptor beta chain is from a study of blood T cell repertoires in COVID-19. Study overall: Acute-phase and convalescent COVID-19 samples originated in the United States, Italy and Spain. PBMCs, B-cell-depleted T cells, or T cells were the source of the cDNA or gDNA that made up the material.

CDR3 length: 15 amino acids. Germline assignment: CDR1 LNHDA and CDR2 SQIVND (reference sequence). The V end was cut by 5 bases, the J end by 1 base, with 12 bases between. The authors' processing: Estimation of nucleated cell counts was performed using reference gene primer amplification. Using immunoSEQ multiplex PCR, the repertoire was profiled, and TCRdb retains in-frame clones only, with some absent. Clone size and the V and J calls come from that table; the DNA yielded D and trimming. The sample yields around 99,000 clones, around 89% seen once. This clone was recorded once. Sequencing input: peripheral blood. The chain couples TRBV19 to TRBJ1-3; no definite D call. The clonotype comes from a man aged 35 to 55 with active or convalescent COVID-19. The CDR3, as DNA: TGTGCCAGTAGTGTGCGGGGATTATCTGGAAACACCATATATTTT. Protein: CASSVRGLSGNTIYF.